These 20 T cell receptor beta chains were sequenced from one sample in a study of identical twins. TCRdb reanalysed the 5' RACE reads using MiXCR and keeps one entry per CDR3 protein. The table has 400,000 to 650,000 distinct CDR3 sequences, 22% seen once; the top ten hold roughly 0.91%. This sample also appeared in a second study, on T cells expressing NK-cell markers.

Material: CD4+ T cells sorted from blood. The receptor set was obtained from a young woman in good health.

This chain uses TRBV12-3 or TRBV12-4 with TRBJ2-3; tentative D call: TRBD1 (5 bases). The CDR3 runs 16 residues. V was shortened by 4 bases and J by 0 bases, with 14 bases between the two germline ends. CDR3 DNA sequence: TGTGCCAGCAGTTGGGGCCATGCGGTGAGCACAGATACGCAGTATTTT. This encodes CASSWGHAVSTDTQYF.

The V call is TRBV3-1, the J call TRBJ1-1; no clear D. The V end was cut by 4 bases, the J end by 1 base, with 10 bases between. The CDR3 runs 14 residues. Germline lookup yields CDR1 LGHDT and CDR2 YNNKEL (reference sequence). CDR3 amino acids: CASSPMTRNTEAFF. The CDR3 DNA follows: TGTGCCAGCAGCCCGATGACACGGAACACTGAAGCTTTCTTT.

This clonotype has just a few counts. The chain employs TRBV29-1 and TRBJ1-2; D unclear. This CDR3 has 12 residues. V gave up 4 bases and J gave up 4 bases, with 10 bases separating them. Germline lookup yields CDR1 SQVTM and CDR2 ANQGSEA. The CDR3 protein is CSVGNRAYGYTF. In DNA form, the CDR3 reads TGCAGCGTTGGTAATCGGGCCTATGGCTACACCTTC. The complete variable domain, with remaining parts taken from reference TRBV29-1 and TRBJ1-2, reads SAVISQKPSRDICQRGTSLTIQCQVDSQVTMMFWYRQQPGQSLTLIATANQGSEATYESGFVIDKFPISRPNLTFSTLTVSNMSPEDSSIYLCSVGNRAYGYTFGSGTRLTVV.

This clonotype came up a few times. This chain uses TRBV7-2 with TRBJ1-1, with 8 bases matching TRBD1. CDR1 and CDR2 from the germline V gene are SGHTA and FQGNSA. J was trimmed by 4 bases and V by 5 bases; bases with no gene match: 12. This CDR3 comprises 16 residues. For the CDR3, the DNA is TGTGCCAGCAGCCAACGACAGGGGAAGGGTGGCACTGAAGCTTTCTTT. Amino acid sequence: CASSQRQGKGGTEAFF.

This clonotype was found many times. The rearrangement links TRBV10-3 to TRBJ2-1; D could derive from TRBD1 or TRBD2 (5 bases each). There are 15 residues in the CDR3. Germline lookup yields CDR1 ENHRY and CDR2 SYGVKD. Trimming pared 6 bases from V and 8 bases from J, leaving 20 bases between. Here the CDR3 DNA reads TGTGCCATCAGCCGGGAAGAGGGGATTCCGGATGAGCAGTTCTTC. Encoded protein: CAISREEGIPDEQFF.

There are a few counts of this clonotype. The chain carries TRBV29-1 and TRBJ2-1, with 9 bases fitting TRBD2. The V gene end was trimmed by 5 bases and the J gene end by 4 bases; junction bases not matched to a gene: 6. Germline V gene sequence: CDR1 SQVTM, CDR2 ANQGSEA. This CDR3 region has 14 residues. The CDR3 loop reads CSVSGGGGYNEQFF. CDR3 coding DNA: TGCAGCGTTTCCGGCGGGGGGGGTTACAATGAGCAGTTCTTC.

This clonotype was counted many times. The rearrangement joins TRBV5-1 to TRBJ1-2; D gene uncertain. This CDR3 spans 14 amino acids. Between the trimmed V and J ends, which lost 0 bases and 2 bases, there was a span of 8 bases. CDR1 and CDR2 from the germline V gene are SGHRS and YFSETQ. The CDR3 sequence is CASSLDSLNYGYTF. CDR3 coding DNA: TGCGCCAGCAGCTTGGACAGCTTGAACTATGGCTACACCTTC.

The chain joins TRBV4-2 to TRBJ2-3; 8 bases are a match to TRBD2. The CDR3 spans 13 residues. After removal of 1 base from V and 11 bases from J, the junction contained 5 bases not matched to a gene. The germline gives CDR1 LGHNA, CDR2 YNFKEQ. The CDR3 DNA sequence: TGTGCCAGCAGCCAAGTGGGTAGCGGGGTGCAGTATTTT. Its protein is CASSQVGSGVQYF.

V usage is TRBV12-3 or TRBV12-4 and J usage is TRBJ1-5; D might be TRBD1 (5 bases). The CDR3 totals 13 residues. Deletions cut 2 bases from V and 9 bases from J, with 11 bases between. DNA of the CDR3: TGTGCCAGCAGTTTATCGAGAACAGGGCCCCAGCATTTT. Translation gives CASSLSRTGPQHF.

This clonotype was seen a handful of times. The J gene is TRBJ2-1, the V gene TRBV20-1; 11 positions match TRBD2. Looked up from germline, CDR1 is DFQATT and CDR2 is SNEGSKA (reference sequence). J lost 12 bases, V lost 3 bases, and 13 bases had no gene match. The length of the CDR3 is 15 residues. Here the CDR3 DNA reads TGCAGTGCTAGCGGTCTACTAGCGGGAGCGAGGGGGCAGTTCTTC. Protein product: CSASGLLAGARGQFF.

The rearrangement uses TRBV9 and TRBJ2-1; 10 positions match TRBD2. Germline V gene sequence: CDR1 SGDLS, CDR2 YYNGEE. J gave up 7 bases and V 0 bases, and 7 bases lay outside the gene matches. This CDR3 has 16 amino acids. The DNA for the CDR3 is TGTGCCAGCAGCGTAGCAACTAGCGGGACCCAGAATGAGCAGTTCTTC. It codes for CASSVATSGTQNEQFF.

This clonotype was counted a few times. The rearrangement joins TRBV20-1 to TRBJ1-5; D is ambiguous. This CDR3 region has 15 residues. The ends were cut back, 3 bases at V and 0 bases at J, with 12 bases in the middle. The germline CDR1 and CDR2 sequences are DFQATT and SNEGSKA (reference sequence). Here the CDR3 reads CSASSRTHSNQPQHF. CDR3 in DNA: TGCAGTGCTAGCTCGAGGACGCATAGCAATCAGCCCCAGCATTTT.

The chain links TRBV18 to TRBJ2-1; weak D call: TRBD1 (5 bases). V dropped 1 base and J dropped 8 bases, with 9 bases sitting between them. Per germline, CDR1 KGHSH and CDR2 LQKENI. This CDR3 comprises 13 residues. CDR3 sequence (DNA): TGTGCCAGCTCACCACAAAGGGGTGATGAGCAGTTCTTC. This translates into CASSPQRGDEQFF.

There are a few counts of this clonotype. The V gene is TRBV24-1, the J gene TRBJ1-6; D call uncertain. This CDR3 region has 12 residues. V lost 9 bases and J 10 bases, leaving 12 bases between the germline ends. Germline V CDR1 and CDR2: KGHDR, SFDVKD. This CDR3 reads CATPLRTSPLHF. In DNA, the CDR3 is TGTGCCACCCCGCTCAGGACCTCACCCCTCCACTTT.

The sample holds a few counts of this clonotype. The CDR3 reads CSARETRASGVVDTQYF. In DNA, the CDR3 is TGCAGTGCTAGAGAAACTAGGGCTAGCGGGGTGGTAGATACGCAGTATTTT. The chain joins TRBV20-1 to TRBJ2-3; 9 bases are shared with TRBD2. J lost 5 bases, V lost 0 bases, and 12 bases had no gene match. The CDR3 has 17 amino acids. Looked up from germline, CDR1 is DFQATT and CDR2 is SNEGSKA (reference sequence).

This chain uses TRBV20-1 with TRBJ2-7; a possible D gene is TRBD2 (6 bases). V lost 3 bases and J 9 bases, leaving 15 bases between the germline ends. CDR1 and CDR2 from the germline V gene are DFQATT and SNEGSKA (reference sequence). This CDR3 is 12 amino acids long. The CDR3 loop reads CSASWERSGQYF. The DNA of the CDR3 is TGCAGTGCTAGCTGGGAACGTAGCGGGCAGTACTTC.

The chain recombines TRBV5-1 with TRBJ2-1; D unclear. V lost 1 base and J 9 bases, leaving 11 bases between the germline ends. In germline, CDR1 is SGHRS, CDR2 YFSETQ. This CDR3 has 13 residues. CDR3 bases: TGCGCCAGCAGCTTGTCTACTCTCGCTGAGCAGTTCTTC. It translates to CASSLSTLAEQFF. Drawing the rest from reference TRBV5-1 and TRBJ2-1, the complete variable domain is KAGVTQTPRYLIKTRGQQVTLSCSPISGHRSVSWYQQTPGQGLQFLFEYFSETQRNKGNFPGRFSGRQFSNSRSEMNVSTLELGDSALYLCASSLSTLAEQFFGPGTRLTVL.

The V and J genes are TRBV7-6 and TRBJ2-1; tentatively, D is TRBD2 (6 bases). The CDR3 runs 15 residues. The germline gives CDR1 SGHVS, CDR2 FNYEAQ. Trimming shortened V by 1 base and J by 13 bases, and 20 bases separated the two germline ends. Written as DNA, the CDR3 is TGTGCCAGCAGCTTAGTGGGGGGAGGTTCGGCCCGCCAGTTCTTC. This gives the protein CASSLVGGGSARQFF.

In its sample, this clonotype was seen a few times. The genes are TRBV10-3 and TRBJ2-1, with 7 bases aligning to TRBD2. The CDR3 consists of 16 residues. With V trimmed by 2 bases and J by 5 bases, 9 bases remained unmatched. The germline CDR1 and CDR2 sequences are ENHRY and SYGVKD. CDR3 loop: CAISEGSGLDHNEQFF. CDR3 sequence (DNA): TGTGCCATCAGTGAGGGTAGCGGGCTGGACCACAATGAGCAGTTCTTC.

This clonotype was picked up many times. CDR3 in DNA: TGCGCCAGCAGCCAAGTCACAGCTCCCGAAAACACCATATATTTT. Protein product: CASSQVTAPENTIYF. V usage is TRBV4-1 and J usage is TRBJ1-3; D uncertain. This CDR3 has 15 amino acids. Trimming left V 1 base short and J 6 bases short, with 13 bases between. The germline V gene has CDR1 MGHRA and CDR2 YSYEKL.